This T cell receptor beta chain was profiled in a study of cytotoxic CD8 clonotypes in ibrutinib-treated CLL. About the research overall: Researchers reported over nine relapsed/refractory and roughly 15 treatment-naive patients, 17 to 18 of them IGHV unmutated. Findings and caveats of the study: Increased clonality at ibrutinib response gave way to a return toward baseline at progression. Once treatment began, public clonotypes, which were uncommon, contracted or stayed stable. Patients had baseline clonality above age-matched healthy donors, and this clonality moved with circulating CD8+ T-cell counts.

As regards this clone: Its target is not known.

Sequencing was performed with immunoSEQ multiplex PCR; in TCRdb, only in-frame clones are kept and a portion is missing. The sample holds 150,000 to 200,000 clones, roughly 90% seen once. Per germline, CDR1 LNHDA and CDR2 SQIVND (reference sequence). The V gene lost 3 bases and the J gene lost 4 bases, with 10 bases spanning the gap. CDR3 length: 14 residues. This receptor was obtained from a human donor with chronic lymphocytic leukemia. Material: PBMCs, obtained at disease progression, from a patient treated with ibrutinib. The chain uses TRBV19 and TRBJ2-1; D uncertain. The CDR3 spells CASSISHGYNEQFF. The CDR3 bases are TGTGCCAGTAGTATTAGCCATGGATACAATGAGCAGTTCTTC.